What follows describes a single TCR beta chain. Its specificity is not known. The sample comes from a study of long-term antiretroviral therapy in people with HIV. Cryopreserved PBMC samples of about 1-11 million cells were used for DNA extraction. Study outcomes and limitations: Specimens of blood were obtained during about 2004 to 2018, possibly under older ART regimens. ART adherence was not documented, and neither viral resistance nor therapy changes had any data.

They ran version v3.0 of the immunoSEQ assay at survey level. Assay: immunoSEQ multiplex PCR; the TCRdb copy retains only in-frame clones and omits some. The sample comprises more than 15,000 clones, approximately 81% of which are singletons, and approximately 12% rests with the top ten. The input for sequencing was unsorted PBMCs, taken around 3.2 years after starting antiretroviral therapy. The TCR sequence derives from a woman between 40 and 55 years old with HIV.

The CDR3, as DNA: TGCGCCAGCAGTGAAGGGGGAGGTGAGCAGTTCTTC. Translating it yields CASSEGGGEQFF. The gene calls are TRBV10-1 and TRBJ2-1; D is tentatively TRBD1 or TRBD2 (6 bases each). This CDR3 has 12 amino acids. The V end was cut by 3 bases, the J end by 9 bases, with 9 bases between. Germline CDR1 is WNHNN and CDR2 is SYGVQD (reference sequence).